The TCR beta chain under discussion was sequenced for a study of T-cell reconstitution after alpha-beta-depleted transplantation in children. Whole-study results and caveats: One year after transplant, T-cell counts and diversity came mostly from newly produced T cells. Recipient T cells and thymic progenitors that survived were the source of the high TCRbeta diversity seen at day 60 in some patients. Reportedly, alpha-beta T cells present about two months post-transplant originated from several hundred expanded clones of graft origin.

As concerns this clonotype: No antigen is known for it.

A library of TCRbeta sequences, prepared with unique molecular identifiers, was generated. Each CDR3 protein is one row after TCRdb ran MiXCR on the PCR reads. The data contain 250,000 to 400,000 distinct CDR3 sequences, 23% of them singletons. With 1 base removed from V and 0 bases from J, the gap between germline ends came to 7 bases. CDR3 size: 14 residues. CDR1 SGHRS and CDR2 YFSETQ come from the germline V gene. The TCR comes from a male patient younger than 18 who had a stem cell transplant for acute lymphoblastic leukemia, so the T cells may come from the graft donor. The starting material was PBMCs, mostly from graft donor cells, obtained 180 days after TCRalphabeta/CD19-depleted stem cell transplant. The chain carries TRBV5-1 and TRBJ1-1, with D hard to call. As DNA, the CDR3 is TGCGCCAGCAGCTTGAATGACATGAACACTGAAGCTTTCTTT. Amino acids: CASSLNDMNTEAFF.